The next 27 T cell receptor beta chains were all read from a single sample in a study of beta chain features in type 1 diabetes. Sequenced material consisted of expressed TCRB transcripts (all of the isolated RNA was reverse transcribed). Libraries were prepared by immunoSEQ multiplex PCR; TCRdb keeps only in-frame clonotypes and omits some of them. This sample yields fewer than 250,000 clones, of which about 63% are seen a single time; about 0.051% belongs to the top ten. Specimen: naive CD4+ T cells from blood. These receptors all stem from a man between 25 and 39 years old in good health.

V gene TRBV10-3 combines with J gene TRBJ2-7, with TRBD1 matching over 8 bases. V lost 6 bases and J lost 1; bases outside the gene matches: 5. The CDR3 contains 14 residues. From germline, CDR1 is ENHRY and CDR2 SYGVKD. The CDR3 DNA reads TGTGCCATCAGCACCGGGACAGGTTCCTACGAGCAGTACTTC. Translating gives CAISTGTGSYEQYF.

The rearrangement links TRBV6-5 to TRBJ1-1, with D tentatively TRBD1 (5 bases). The V end was cut by 0 bases, the J end by 0 bases, with 8 bases between. The length of the CDR3 is 15 residues. Germline V gene lookup returns CDR1 MNHEY and CDR2 SVGAGI. CDR3 nucleotide sequence: TGTGCCAGCAGTTACTCGGCAGGGATGAACACTGAAGCTTTCTTT. As protein: CASSYSAGMNTEAFF.

This chain joins TRBV30 and TRBJ2-7; D uncertain. CDR1 is GTSNPN, CDR2 SVGIG, per germline (reference sequence). V dropped 2 bases and J dropped 6 bases, with 11 bases sitting between them. This CDR3 has 12 amino acids. CDR3 residues: CAWSFNTFEQYF. The CDR3 nucleotides are TGTGCCTGGAGTTTTAACACGTTCGAGCAGTACTTC.

This chain connects TRBV29-1 to TRBJ1-3; 8 bases map to TRBD1. V was pared by 6 bases and J by 4 bases, with 8 bases of the junction left unmatched. CDR1 is SQVTM and CDR2 is ANQGSEA in the germline V gene. The CDR3 extends over 14 amino acids. The CDR3 DNA sequence: TGCAGCGTCCGGACAGGGCTGACAGGAAACACCATATATTTT. Protein product: CSVRTGLTGNTIYF.

This chain's CDR3 is CSVGWANEQYF. The CDR3 DNA follows: TGCAGCGTCGGTTGGGCGAACGAGCAGTACTTC. This chain links TRBV29-1 with TRBJ2-7; D is undetermined. Germline-derived CDR1 and CDR2 are SQVTM and ANQGSEA. V was shortened by 6 bases and J by 5 bases, with 11 bases between the two germline ends. The CDR3 has 11 residues.

V usage is TRBV2 and J usage is TRBJ2-5, with TRBD1 identical over 8 bases. Per germline, CDR1 SNHLY and CDR2 FYNNEI. The CDR3 is 15 residues long. The ends lost 10 bases at V and 5 bases at J; junction bases unmatched: 15. CDR3 sequence (DNA): TGTGCCACACGGATCGAGGACAGGGCCCGGGAGACCCAGTACTTC. Its translation is CATRIEDRARETQYF.

This chain connects TRBV2 to TRBJ1-1; the D gene is possibly TRBD1 (5 bases). From germline, CDR1 is SNHLY and CDR2 FYNNEI. The CDR3 consists of 15 residues. Deletions cut 8 bases from V and 0 bases from J, with 16 bases between. CDR3: CASADRVFMNTEAFF. The CDR3 DNA reads as TGTGCCAGCGCAGACAGAGTGTTCATGAACACTGAAGCTTTCTTT.

The J gene is TRBJ1-2, the V gene TRBV30; D is uncertain. CDR1 is GTSNPN, CDR2 SVGIG, per germline (reference sequence). V lost 4 bases and J lost 3, with 21 bases in between. This CDR3 is built from 16 residues. CDR3 nucleotide sequence: TGTGCCTGGACTGTGGAAAGGGCCATCCTATACTATGGCTACACCTTC. This codes for CAWTVERAILYYGYTF.

Turning to this clone: A read error may account for a junction end that differs from germline. The chain has TRBV2 and TRBJ1-4, with D perhaps matching TRBD1 (6 bases). Germline CDR1 and CDR2: SNHLY and FYNNEI. This CDR3 has 15 residues. The CDR3 DNA is TGTGCCAGCGGTGACGACAGGTCAAGGAGTGAAAAACTGTTTTTT. Translated: CASGDDRSRSEKLFF.

V and J are TRBV15 and TRBJ2-7, with D perhaps TRBD1 (5 bases). This CDR3 contains 13 residues. In germline, CDR1 is LNHNV, CDR2 YYDKDF (reference sequence). The germline V and J ends were trimmed by 4 bases and 2 bases, with 9 bases remaining between them. The CDR3 nucleotides read TGTGCCACCAGCATTAGGACAACCTACGAGCAGTACTTC. This sequence encodes CATSIRTTYEQYF.

This chain links TRBV30 with TRBJ2-5; weak D call: TRBD1 (5 bases). Germline assignment: CDR1 GTSNPN and CDR2 SVGIG (reference sequence). V lost 0 bases, J lost 2 bases, and 7 bases lay in between. The CDR3 covers 13 residues. CDR3 in amino acids: CAWSVQEQETQYF. In DNA form, the CDR3 reads TGTGCCTGGAGTGTACAGGAGCAAGAGACCCAGTACTTC.

This chain's CDR3 is CASSSRRVILNTEAFF. The CDR3 DNA reads TGTGCCAGCAGTTCCCGACGGGTTATCCTGAACACTGAAGCTTTCTTT. This chain uses TRBV5-6 with TRBJ1-1, with D unclear. This CDR3 comprises 16 residues. V lost 5 bases and J lost 0, with 17 bases in between. CDR1 is SGHDT, CDR2 YYEEEE, per germline.

This chain uses TRBV2 with TRBJ2-1, with D perhaps TRBD2 (6 bases). The V and J ends lost 6 bases and 0 bases respectively, with 9 bases between them. The CDR3 is made up of 14 amino acids. CDR1 is SNHLY and CDR2 is FYNNEI in the germline V gene. The CDR3 is CASSGDFSYNEQFF. Here the CDR3 DNA reads TGTGCCAGCAGCGGGGACTTCTCCTACAATGAGCAGTTCTTC.

With regard to this clone: Other nucleotide sequences from this sample produce the same CDR3. The chain recombines TRBV7-9 with TRBJ2-3; D remains unclear. From germline, CDR1 is SEHNR and CDR2 FQNEAQ (reference sequence). The CDR3 consists of 12 residues. The V and J ends lost 5 bases and 0 bases respectively, with 3 bases between them. Here the CDR3 DNA reads TGTGCCAGCAGCACTAGCACAGATACGCAGTATTTT. Translation: CASSTSTDTQYF.

The CDR3 nucleotides are TGCGCCAGCAGCCAGCCGACAGGGGCTACAGATACGCAGTATTTT. Residues: CASSQPTGATDTQYF. The chain joins TRBV4-1 to TRBJ2-3; 8 positions match TRBD1. From germline, CDR1 is MGHRA and CDR2 YSYEKL. The CDR3 runs 15 residues. J gave up 3 bases and V 3 bases, and 5 bases lay outside the gene matches.

The rearrangement links TRBV11-2 to TRBJ2-1, with D unclear. V gave up 4 bases and J gave up 4 bases, with 11 bases separating them. The CDR3 is made up of 14 amino acids. Per germline, CDR1 SGHAT and CDR2 FQNNGV. In DNA, the CDR3 is TGTGCCAGCAGCTCTCTCCGGGTGTACAATGAGCAGTTCTTC. This gives the protein CASSSLRVYNEQFF.

This clone occurred a few times. This sequence joins TRBV10-3 and TRBJ2-5, with TRBD2 matching over 7 bases. There are 14 residues in the CDR3. Germline CDR1 and CDR2: ENHRY and SYGVKD. Trimming cost V 10 bases and J 0 bases; bases outside gene matches: 8. CDR3 region: CATGGGIDQETQYF. Here the CDR3 DNA reads TGTGCCACGGGCGGGGGAATCGACCAAGAGACCCAGTACTTC.

Written as DNA, the CDR3 is TGTGCCAGCAGCGTAGGGGCGGATCACTCCTACAATGAGCAGTTCTTC. Protein: CASSVGADHSYNEQFF. The chain uses TRBV9 and TRBJ2-1; D gene unclear. Trimming left V 0 bases short and J 0 bases short, with 10 bases between. The CDR3 sequence is 16 residues long. Per the germline V gene, CDR1 is SGDLS and CDR2 is YYNGEE.

This sequence joins TRBV7-2 and TRBJ1-6, with TRBD1 as a possible D gene (5 bases). CDR1 and CDR2 (germline): SGHTA, FQGNSA. V lost 1 base, J lost 8 bases, and 9 bases lay in between. The CDR3 is 14 residues long. CDR3 region: CASSLEGVDSPLHF. In DNA form, the CDR3 reads TGTGCCAGCAGCTTAGAAGGGGTAGATTCACCCCTCCACTTT.

The chain combines TRBV12-5 with TRBJ2-2; D is uncertain. This CDR3 is 13 amino acids long. Per germline, CDR1 LGHNT and CDR2 FRNRAP. Trimming pared 6 bases from V and 7 bases from J, leaving 12 bases between. CDR3 residues: CASGSPWVGELFF. CDR3 bases: TGTGCTAGTGGATCCCCATGGGTCGGGGAGCTGTTTTTT.

The V gene is TRBV7-9, the J gene TRBJ2-3; TRBD2 matches 9 bases. CDR1 and CDR2 (germline): SEHNR, FQNEAQ (reference sequence). Trimming took 2 bases from V and 2 from J; bases not matched to a gene: 5. The CDR3 runs to 16 residues. CDR3 bases: TGTGCCAGCAGCTTAAGACTAGCGGTGACCACAGATACGCAGTATTTT. Translated, it gives CASSLRLAVTTDTQYF.

As to this clone: Other DNA sequences in this sample translate to the same CDR3. The J gene is TRBJ1-5, the V gene TRBV30, with D perhaps matching TRBD1 (5 bases). The CDR3 totals 13 residues. Deletions cut 3 bases from V and 1 base from J, with 7 bases between. CDR1 and CDR2 from the germline V gene are GTSNPN and SVGIG (reference sequence). The CDR3 bases are TGTGCCTGGAGCTGGGACAGCAATCAGCCCCAGCATTTT. The encoded protein is CAWSWDSNQPQHF.

The table lists this clone with a few counts. This sequence joins TRBV6-1 and TRBJ2-7; D call uncertain. This CDR3 has 18 residues. The V end lost 2 bases, the J end lost 7 bases, and 27 bases lay between the germline ends. Germline V gives CDR1 MNHNS, CDR2 SASEGT. CDR3 sequence: CASSETSFGALSRWEQYF. The CDR3 region has the DNA TGTGCCAGCAGTGAAACGTCTTTCGGAGCCCTTTCTCGATGGGAGCAGTACTTC.

This chain uses TRBV10-3 with TRBJ2-5; D is uncertain. This CDR3 is built from 12 residues. Trimming removed 6 bases from V and 4 bases from J, with 9 bases in between. Germline lookup yields CDR1 ENHRY and CDR2 SYGVKD. The DNA for the CDR3 is TGTGCCATCAGGGGGTTAGGAGAGACCCAGTACTTC. Translation: CAIRGLGETQYF.

The V call is TRBV7-2, the J call TRBJ2-5; D unclear. V dropped 3 bases and J dropped 5 bases, with 13 bases sitting between them. In germline, CDR1 is SGHTA, CDR2 FQGNSA. The CDR3 sequence is 14 residues long. In nucleotides, the CDR3 is TGTGCCAGCAGCTTCTTGGTGGCGGAGGAGACCCAGTACTTC. It encodes CASSFLVAEETQYF.

The chain recombines TRBV30 with TRBJ1-2; 7 bases line up with TRBD1. Trimming at V came to 4 bases and at J to 3 bases, leaving 2 bases not matched to a gene. The CDR3 runs to 12 residues. Germline V CDR1 and CDR2: GTSNPN, SVGIG (reference sequence). The CDR3 sequence is CAWTGQYYGYTF. CDR3 DNA: TGTGCCTGGACGGGACAGTACTATGGCTACACCTTC.

The J gene is TRBJ2-1, the V gene TRBV29-1, with 13 nucleotides matching TRBD2. Germline CDR1 SQVTM, CDR2 ANQGSEA. This CDR3 is built from 15 residues. The V and J ends lost 8 bases and 8 bases, in that order; junction bases with no gene match: 12. CDR3 sequence reads: CSSGTSGTRVDEQFF. CDR3 nucleotides: TGCAGCTCTGGGACTAGCGGGACAAGGGTGGATGAGCAGTTCTTC.